This TCR beta chain derives from a study of Ad26.COV2.S vaccination and SARS-CoV-2 variants. Looking at the study overall: Donor allocation was to the COV1001 Ad26.COV2.S trial arm. Findings and limits, study-wide: After vaccination, reports described spike-specific CD8+ and CD4+ T cell responses as showing substantial breadth. In TCR breadth and depth analyses, total T cell responses may have been underestimated. Vaccine and placebo recipients had comparable breadth of non-spike TCRs.

Produced via immunoSEQ multiplex PCR; TCRdb's table is partial and in-frame only. Among some 390,000 clones, about 91% were seen once, and the ten largest hold 1.9%. Treatment indicated: approximately 18 received Ad26.COV2.S at low or high dose, single or two shots; several received placebo; per-sample allocation not given. Day 63 after the first vaccine or placebo injection was the time point for sampling. In regard to this clone: The antigen remains unidentified.

This CDR3 is built from 16 residues. Germline-derived CDR1 and CDR2 are LGHDT and YNNKEL (reference sequence). With 2 bases removed from V and 4 bases from J, the gap between germline ends came to 18 bases. Sequenced here: peripheral blood, sampled in a trial of Ad26.COV2.S vaccine versus placebo. The chain combines TRBV3-1 (or the pseudogene TRBV3-2) with TRBJ2-7, with a weak D call TRBD1 (5 bases). This TCR derives from a person between 18 and 65 years old who received the Ad26.COV2.S COVID-19 vaccine or a placebo. CDR3 sequence: CASSQLAGWYWYEQYF. The CDR3 DNA follows: TGTGCCAGCAGCCAACTCGCAGGGTGGTATTGGTACGAGCAGTACTTC.